Included here is one TCR beta chain sequence, with context. Its antigen remains unknown. The source of the sample is a study of human T cells and chemical hapten exposure. Overall study context: Small differences in pooled library volume mainly drove the variation in TCR yields per sample.

Overall study findings and caveats: High-frequency TCRs, those above 1 in 1000, stayed the same after DPC sensitization.

Time point in this sample: healthy volunteer bleed at 2 weeks. The study extracted total RNA from unfractionated whole blood. Individual cDNA molecules each carried unique molecular identifiers attached by the library. Original handling: The median was roughly 100,000 TCRs per sample, ranging about 23,224 to 690,600. TCRdb reprocessed the RACE reads via MiXCR and lists one record per CDR3 protein. TCRdb, rather than the study authors, made the V and J calls. The repertoire consists of about 130,000 distinct CDR3 sequences, with 9% to 10% occurring once and the leading ten covering roughly 1.6%. The J segment lost 3 bases and the V segment lost 0 bases, leaving 12 bases of the junction unmatched. The CDR3 is made up of 17 amino acids. CDR1 is DFQATT, CDR2 SNEGSKA, per germline (reference sequence).

Sequencing was done on a sample of whole blood. The TCR originated in a male donor in good health. Some clones in this sample may be carry-over from other donors' samples. The genes are TRBV20-1 and TRBJ2-7, with 9 bases aligning to TRBD1. CDR3 nucleotides: TGCAGTGCTAGAGATAGTGGACAGGGGAAGGTCCACTACGAGCAGTACTTC. It encodes CSARDSGQGKVHYEQYF.